This section outlines one T cell receptor (beta chain) sequence together with its context. The source of the sample is a study of T cell changes during pregnancy in multiple sclerosis. Trimming took 0 bases from V and 0 from J, leaving 10 bases between them. The CDR3 has 16 amino acids. In germline, CDR1 is MNHNS, CDR2 SASEGT. Method: immunoSEQ multiplex PCR; TCRdb's copy keeps in-frame clones and lacks some. The sample gives 37,000 or so clones, approximately 94% of which show up once; over 1.5% is in the top ten. The material sequenced was peripheral blood, taken in the third trimester of pregnancy. This TCR was sampled from a female donor with multiple sclerosis, enrolled in a pregnancy study. The chain recombines TRBV6-1 with TRBJ2-3; D may be TRBD2 (5 bases). The DNA for the CDR3 is TGTGCCAGCAGTGAAGCAGGAGGAACTAGCACAGATACGCAGTATTTT. This sequence encodes CASSEAGGTSTDTQYF.